This TCR beta chain was recorded in a study of blood T cells in healthy people across ages. Worth noting for this clonotype: What it recognizes is unknown.

Germline assignment: CDR1 KGHSH and CDR2 LQKENI. V was shortened by 3 bases and J by 1 base, with 13 bases between the two germline ends. The CDR3 spans 16 residues. A second PCR of roughly 7 to 11 cycles used a sample-barcoded 5' primer and a J-beta primer mix. TCRdb reprocessed the 5' RACE reads with MiXCR, giving one entry per CDR3 protein. In the table there are some 890,000 distinct CDR3 sequences, roughly 28% of which are singletons. Study-wide results and caveats: Both naive CD4+ cell counts and diversity were greater in long-lived donors than in aged donors. The study could not conclusively compare naive and antigen-experienced cells, given its unsorted PBMCs.

The data were also submitted as part of a second study, on T cells of mothers and their children. That work states: cDNA was synthesized from all extracted RNA at roughly 1.5 ug per reaction.

This rearrangement joins TRBV18 to TRBJ2-4; no definite D call. The sequence was obtained from a woman in her forties in good health. The sample taken for sequencing was blood. The CDR3 sequence: CASSPSLGSAKNIQYF. As DNA, the CDR3 is TGTGCCAGCTCACCGAGCCTGGGGTCGGCCAAAAACATTCAGTACTTC.